This TCR beta chain was obtained from a study of T cell changes during pregnancy in multiple sclerosis. Sequencing used immunoSEQ multiplex PCR; TCRdb keeps in-frame clones, though not all of them. The sample lists about 50,000 clones; about nine tenths were seen once. Germline V gives CDR1 KGHSH, CDR2 LQKENI. The CDR3 has 20 residues. Trimming left V 1 base short and J 0 bases short, with 22 bases between. The receptor was isolated from a female donor in good health, enrolled as a control in a pregnancy study. The source material was CD4+ T cells from peripheral blood mononuclear cells, sampled after pregnancy. This sequence joins TRBV18 and TRBJ1-3; tentative D call: TRBD1 (6 bases). The CDR3 region is CASSPLRQDNRANSGNTIYF. CDR3 sequence (DNA): TGTGCCAGCTCACCACTCAGACAGGACAACAGGGCTAACTCTGGAAACACCATATATTTT.